This is a list of T cell receptor beta chains from one sample in a study of technical replicates of blood from a handful of donors. Method: immunoSEQ multiplex PCR; TCRdb's copy keeps in-frame clones and lacks some. The table has under 95,000 clones, roughly 94% seen once. Sequenced: T cells isolated from PBMCs. All receptors come from a human donor in good health. Each CDR3 is given without its conserved first and last residue. Fields, in order: J gene, V gene, CDR3 protein.

>TRBJ2-5|TRBV7-9
ASSLFGKQRDAETQY
>TRBJ2-5|TRBV19
ASSIPGTQY
>TRBJ2-7|TRBV30
AWSVGAGVYEQY
>TRBJ2-1|TRBV28
ASSSAGGYNEQF
>TRBJ1-5|TRBV6-5
ASSNLQARSNQPQH
>TRBJ2-2|TRBV5-1
ASSDTSVGTGELF
>TRBJ2-7|TRBV29-1
SVSTGRTGGYEQY
>TRBJ2-1|TRBV7-9
ASSLAGTSGRLDEQF
>TRBJ2-7|TRBV18
ASSGTGSSYEQY
>TRBJ1-2|TRBV6-5
ASSYVVQGNYGYT
>TRBJ2-1|TRBV5-4
ASSPTSGAYNEQF
>TRBJ2-3|TRBV5-1
ASSMGLAGYATDTQY
>TRBJ1-2|TRBV28
ASSSPWTGIRGYGYT
>TRBJ2-1|TRBV9
ASGRSGAHSYNEQF
>TRBJ2-7|TRBV20-1
SANPGTTPY
>TRBJ1-5|TRBV4-1
ASSSRQGANQPQH
>TRBJ2-7|TRBV6-5
ASSNVHRGLYEQY
>TRBJ2-7|TRBV14
ASSLRETGEQY
>TRBJ1-1|TRBV6-1
ASSEAPGTEAF
>TRBJ2-7|TRBV6-4
ASSESGTGGYEQY
>TRBJ1-1|TRBV6-1
ASKIMNTEAF
>TRBJ1-1|TRBV7-3
ASSLNTNTEAF
>TRBJ1-5|TRBV6-6
ASSYSNFNQPQH
>TRBJ1-5|TRBV19
ASSPLGTDNQPQH
>TRBJ2-7|TRBV27
ASSPDRIGNYEQY
>TRBJ1-1|TRBV4-1
ASSQTGGRNTEAF
>TRBJ2-2|TRBV10-2
ASRTGQGALSNTGELF
>TRBJ1-1|TRBV5-6
ASSLVRGKTEAF
>TRBJ2-7|TRBV2
ASRVGLAGPYEQY
>TRBJ2-5|TRBV28
ASSGSQETQY
>TRBJ1-1|TRBV11-2
ASRRPGTGVTEAF
>TRBJ2-7|TRBV7-8
ASTPSRGLHEQY
>TRBJ1-1|TRBV7-9
ASRGGVMNTEAF
>TRBJ1-5|TRBV12-5
ASGSQGFNQPQH
>TRBJ1-5|TRBV18
ASSPGQYSNQPQH
>TRBJ1-2|TRBV29-1
SVEDRGDRVNYGYT
>TRBJ2-2|TRBV5-1
ASSPEGLAGGLTGELF
>TRBJ1-5|TRBV5-1
ASKQDGASNQPQH
>TRBJ2-5|TRBV5-5
ASSPGTSGFETQY
>TRBJ2-7|TRBV5-1
ASSPGQGKTYEQY
>TRBJ2-5|TRBV4-1
ASSQPVLAGGPQTQY
>TRBJ2-1|TRBV30
AWRYVGDEQF
>TRBJ1-5|TRBV30
AWSLGQTNQPQH
>TRBJ1-1|TRBV9
ASSSRTGGWFSNTEAF
>TRBJ2-1|TRBV7-9
ASRGGTGWEQF